The subject of this entry is one T cell receptor (beta chain). Some clones are missing from TCRdb's copy, which holds only in-frame ones; the method was immunoSEQ multiplex PCR. The sample has roughly 43,000 clones; roughly 89% are singletons. The source of the sample is a study of blood T cell repertoires in COVID-19. The CDR3 consists of 17 residues. V lost 2 bases, J lost 3 bases, and 18 bases lay in between. CDR1 MNHEY and CDR2 SVGEGT come from the germline V gene. Sequenced material: peripheral blood. This TCR came from a man aged 60 to 75 with active COVID-19. The V call is TRBV6-2 or TRBV6-3, the J call TRBJ2-3, with D possibly matching TRBD2 (6 bases). The CDR3 region has the DNA TGTGCCAGCAGTTACAGGAGAACTAGCTATGGTACAGATACGCAGTATTTT. Translation gives CASSYRRTSYGTDTQYF.